The clone carrying this TCR beta chain showed up just a few times. Its target is not known. The germline gives CDR1 SGHDT, CDR2 YYEEEE. CDR3 length equals 16 residues. Built from TCR beta cDNA, the libraries had unique molecular identifiers in them. TCRdb processed the PCR reads anew with MiXCR; each CDR3 protein has one entry. The data show around 260,000 distinct CDR3 sequences, 30% to 45% seen once. This sample stems from a study of post-analysis software for immune sequencing data. Study-wide findings and caveats: TRBV segments more frequent in patients than in controls numbered roughly 5 and included TRBV5-6, TRBV5-1 and TRBV20-1.

The sequenced sample was blood. The TCR originated in a girl aged 5 to 17 with multiple sclerosis. The V gene is TRBV5-6, the J gene TRBJ2-7; 10 bases are shared with TRBD2. The DNA matches TRBJ2-5 better at its end, which makes the J call doubtful. The CDR3 loop is CASSLDGGTSVKTQYF. The CDR3 bases are TGTGCCAGCAGCTTGGACGGCGGGACTAGCGTGAAGACCCAGTACTTC.